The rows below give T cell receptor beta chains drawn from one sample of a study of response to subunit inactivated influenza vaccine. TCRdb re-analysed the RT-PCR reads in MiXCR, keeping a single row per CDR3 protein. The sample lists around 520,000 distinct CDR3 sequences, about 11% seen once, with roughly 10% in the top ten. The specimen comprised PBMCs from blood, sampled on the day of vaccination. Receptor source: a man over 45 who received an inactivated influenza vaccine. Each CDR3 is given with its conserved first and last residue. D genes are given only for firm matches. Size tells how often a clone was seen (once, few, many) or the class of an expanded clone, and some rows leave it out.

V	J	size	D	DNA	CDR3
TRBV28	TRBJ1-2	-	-	TGTGCCAGCAGTTTATTTACGTTGACAGCAACGCCGCCCTATGGCTACACCTTC	CASSLFTLTATPPYGYTF
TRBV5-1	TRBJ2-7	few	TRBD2	TGCGCCAGCAGCTTGGAGACTAGCGGAGATTACGAGCAGTACTTC	CASSLETSGDYEQYF
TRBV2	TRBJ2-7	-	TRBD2	TGTGCCAGCAGTGAAAATCCTAGCGGGAGGGGAAGCAAGCAGTACTTC	CASSENPSGRGSKQYF
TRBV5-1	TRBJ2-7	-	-	TGCGCCAGCAGCCTAGGACGGACGACCTACGAGCAGTACTTC	CASSLGRTTYEQYF
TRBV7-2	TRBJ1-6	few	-	TGTGCCAGCAGCTTAATCGGGCAGGGAGGTGGTTCACCCCTCCACTTT	CASSLIGQGGGSPLHF
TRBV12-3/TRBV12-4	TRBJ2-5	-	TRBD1	TGTGCCAGCAGTGTCCGGGACAGGGGAGAGACCCAGTACTTC	CASSVRDRGETQYF
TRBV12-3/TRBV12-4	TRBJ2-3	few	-	TGTGCCAGCAGTCACTTGTCCGCAGATACGCAGTATTTT	CASSHLSADTQYF
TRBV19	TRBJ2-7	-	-	TGTGCCAGTAGCGAGGGGGACCGCTACGAGCAGTACTTC	CASSEGDRYEQYF
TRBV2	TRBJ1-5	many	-	TGTGCCAGCAGTGATAGACAAAGCAATCAGCCCCAGCATTTT	CASSDRQSNQPQHF
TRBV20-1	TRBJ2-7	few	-	TGCAGTGCTAGAGCAATTTCCTACGAGCAGTACTTC	CSARAISYEQYF
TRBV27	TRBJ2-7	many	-	TGTGCCAGCAGTCAGGGGGGGGCCCTGTGGGACGAGCAGTACTTC	CASSQGGALWDEQYF
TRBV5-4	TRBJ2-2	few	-	TGTGCCAGCAGCTTGGCCCCGGGGGCCTCCTATCGATCCGGGGAGCTGTTTTTT	CASSLAPGASYRSGELFF
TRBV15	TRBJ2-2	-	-	TGTGCCACCAGCAGAGGGACCGTGGTGGTGAACACCGGGGAGCTGTTTTTT	CATSRGTVVVNTGELFF
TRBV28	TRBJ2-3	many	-	TGTGCCAGCAGTTTTTATAGTAGCACAGATACGCAGTATTTT	CASSFYSSTDTQYF
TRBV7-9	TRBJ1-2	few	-	TGTGCCAGCATCCCCTGGGGCAACTATGGCTACACCTTC	CASIPWGNYGYTF
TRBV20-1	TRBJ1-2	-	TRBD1	TGCAGTGCAATTCTTGACAGGGTTGCGTATGGCTACACCTTC	CSAILDRVAYGYTF
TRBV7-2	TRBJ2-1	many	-	TGTGCCAGCAGCTTAGCGTCTAGCTCCTACAATGAGCAGTTCTTC	CASSLASSSYNEQFF